Presented here are 18 T cell receptor beta chains from one specimen sequenced in a study of blood T cell repertoires in COVID-19. The assay was immunoSEQ multiplex PCR, and TCRdb's table has in-frame clones only and misses some. The table has roughly 260,000 clones, around nine tenths seen once; the top ten hold approximately 10%. Specimen: peripheral blood. All receptors come from a woman under 40 with COVID-19, enrolled during active disease.

The V and J genes are TRBV6-2 or TRBV6-3 and TRBJ1-6; TRBD1 matches 7 bases. Germline lookup yields CDR1 MNHEY and CDR2 SVGEGT. This CDR3 is built from 16 residues. V lost 5 bases, J lost 6 bases, and 10 bases stayed unmatched. CDR3 in DNA: TGTGCCAGCAGTCGCCCAACCGGGACAGTTAATTCACCCCTCCACTTT. It translates to CASSRPTGTVNSPLHF.

This clone appeared once. V usage is TRBV5-6 and J usage is TRBJ2-7; tentative D call: TRBD2 (6 bases). From germline, CDR1 is SGHDT and CDR2 YYEEEE. The CDR3 loop spans 14 amino acids. V gave up 0 bases and J gave up 2 bases, with 9 bases separating them. In DNA, the CDR3 is TGTGCCAGCAGCTTGGAGGAGGGACCCTACGAGCAGTACTTC. This sequence encodes CASSLEEGPYEQYF.

The J gene is TRBJ1-2, the V gene TRBV4-2; 9 bases are a match to TRBD1. Germline CDR1 and CDR2: LGHNA and YNFKEQ. Germline trimming cut 1 base from V and 8 bases from J; bases unmatched to any gene: 11. The CDR3 loop spans 16 amino acids. CDR3 in amino acids: CASSQGQQGARRGYTF. DNA of the CDR3: TGTGCCAGCAGCCAAGGCCAACAGGGGGCGCGGAGGGGCTACACCTTC.

The chain is built from TRBV6-5 and TRBJ1-4; 8 bases are shared with TRBD1. Germline loops: CDR1 MNHEY, CDR2 SVGAGI. The CDR3 is 14 amino acids. V lost 9 bases, J lost 7 bases, and 10 bases stayed unmatched. This chain's CDR3 is CASWPGTGPEKLFF. CDR3 bases: TGTGCCAGTTGGCCCGGGACAGGCCCTGAAAAACTGTTTTTT.

This chain uses TRBV19 with TRBJ1-1; TRBD1 might be the D (5 bases). CDR3 length equals 14 residues. Trimming removed 4 bases at V and 0 bases at J, with 9 bases between. Germline lookup yields CDR1 LNHDA and CDR2 SQIVND (reference sequence). The DNA of the CDR3 is TGTGCCAGTAGTAAGGGGAGGATGAACACTGAAGCTTTCTTT. Protein: CASSKGRMNTEAFF.

This chain links TRBV25-1 with TRBJ1-6; unclear D gene. CDR3 length: 15 amino acids. V lost 2 bases to trimming and J lost 6 bases, with 11 bases between them. CDR1 and CDR2 (germline): MGHDK, SYGVNS. The CDR3 protein is CASSEPRHINSPLHF. Here the CDR3 DNA reads TGTGCCAGCAGTGAACCCCGTCACATTAATTCACCCCTCCACTTT.

This clone was recorded only once. The rearrangement uses TRBV12-5 and TRBJ1-2; the D is unclear. With 2 bases removed from V and 4 bases from J, the gap between germline ends came to 11 bases. The germline V gene encodes CDR1 LGHNT and CDR2 FRNRAP. This CDR3 has 14 residues. This CDR3 is CASGLTGSGYGYTF. Here the CDR3 DNA reads TGTGCTAGTGGTTTGACGGGGAGCGGCTATGGCTACACCTTC. Supplemented by reference TRBV12-5 and TRBJ1-2, the full variable domain reads DARVTQTPRHKVTEMGQEVTMRCQPILGHNTVFWYRQTMMQGLELLAYFRNRAPLDDSGMPKDRFSAEMPDATLATLKIQPSEPRDSAVYFCASGLTGSGYGYTFGSGTRLTVV.

The chain links TRBV29-1 to TRBJ2-3; D possibly corresponds to TRBD1 (6 bases). CDR3 length equals 15 residues. Germline values: CDR1 SQVTM, CDR2 ANQGSEA. Trimming removed 8 bases at V and 4 bases at J, with 22 bases between. CDR3 bases: TGCAGCACAGACTACCAGGGGAGACGCGCAGATACGCAGTATTTT. Protein: CSTDYQGRRADTQYF.

The chain joins TRBV5-4 to TRBJ2-3, with 7 bases aligning to TRBD1. The V gene's germline CDR1 is SGHNT and CDR2 YYREEE (reference sequence). V lost 6 bases to trimming and J lost 2 bases; unmatched junction nucleotides: 9. The CDR3 sequence is 15 residues long. The CDR3 here is CASNSGGQVTDTQYF. CDR3 sequence (DNA): TGTGCCAGCAACTCCGGCGGACAGGTCACAGATACGCAGTATTTT.

The chain links TRBV21-1 to TRBJ2-2; no DNA check was done on the table's D call, TRBD2. TRBV21-1 is a pseudogene locus. The CDR3 length is 17 residues. The CDR3: CASTGIAGEGRTGELFF. The DNA for the CDR3 is TGTGCCAGCACCGGGATAGCGGGAGAGGGGCGCACCGGGGAGCTGTTTTTT.

The chain carries TRBV19 and TRBJ2-1, with a tentative D call TRBD2 (6 bases). Germline V CDR1 and CDR2: LNHDA, SQIVND (reference sequence). CDR3 size: 15 residues. The V gene lost 3 bases and the J gene lost 8 bases, with 17 bases spanning the gap. CDR3 sequence (DNA): TGTGCCAGTAGTATTTCAAGCGGGCAGGGCGATGAGCAGTTCTTC. Residues: CASSISSGQGDEQFF.

V usage is TRBV5-6 and J usage is TRBJ2-7; 7 bases are a match to TRBD2. The V gene's germline CDR1 is SGHDT and CDR2 YYEEEE. CDR3 length: 13 amino acids. The ends lost 4 bases at V and 5 bases at J; junction bases unmatched: 6. Here the CDR3 DNA reads TGTGCCAGCAGCACTGGGGGGGTGAACGAGCAGTACTTC. Translated, it gives CASSTGGVNEQYF.

The rearrangement uses TRBV27 and TRBJ2-3; D call uncertain. The CDR3 covers 12 residues. Germline loops: CDR1 MNHEY, CDR2 SMNVEV (reference sequence). V was cut by 5 bases and J by 2 bases, with 5 bases left in between. CDR3 nucleotides: TGTGCCAGCAGTCCCCACACAGATACGCAGTATTTT. This encodes CASSPHTDTQYF.

The CDR3 DNA is TGCAGCCCAGCGTCGTACAATGAGCAGTTCTTC. Its protein is CSPASYNEQFF. The chain employs TRBV20-1 and TRBJ2-1; D unresolved. The length of the CDR3 is 11 residues. Germline V lookup: CDR1 DFQATT, CDR2 SNEGSKA (reference sequence).

The rearrangement uses TRBV27 and TRBJ2-1; 7 bases map to TRBD2. The length of the CDR3 is 18 residues. The germline CDR1 and CDR2 sequences are MNHEY and SMNVEV (reference sequence). The J segment lost 3 bases and the V segment lost 2 bases, leaving 13 bases of the junction unmatched. The CDR3 sequence is CASSLKGMGGSGYNEQFF. The CDR3 coding sequence is TGTGCCAGCAGTTTAAAAGGGATGGGCGGGAGTGGCTACAATGAGCAGTTCTTC.

This sequence joins TRBV9 and TRBJ2-2, with 11 bases fitting TRBD2. Germline lookup yields CDR1 SGDLS and CDR2 YYNGEE. The CDR3 runs to 18 residues. V shed 2 bases, J shed 6 bases, and the junction held 12 bases outside the gene matches. The CDR3 nucleotides are TGTGCCAGCAGCGTCGGACTAGCGGGCCCGAAGGTGGCCGGGGAGCTGTTTTTT. This codes for CASSVGLAGPKVAGELFF.

The chain links TRBV12-3 or TRBV12-4 to TRBJ2-1, with D possibly TRBD2 on 5 matching bases. V shed 5 bases and J shed 3 bases, with 8 bases lying between them. The CDR3 sequence is 13 residues long. CDR3 in amino acids: CASSAGLYNEQFF. The CDR3 region has the DNA TGTGCCAGCAGTGCAGGACTCTACAATGAGCAGTTCTTC.

The rearrangement links TRBV11-2 to TRBJ1-5; 7 bases match TRBD1. This CDR3 region has 14 residues. Germline V gives CDR1 SGHAT, CDR2 FQNNGV. V lost 5 bases, J lost 6 bases, and 7 bases stayed unmatched. The CDR3 coding sequence is TGTGCCAGCAGCCTCGACAGGGTAGCTCAGCCCCAGCATTTT. Translating gives CASSLDRVAQPQHF.